The table lists the clone carrying this T cell receptor beta chain with a count of one. This record comes from a study of blood T cell repertoires in COVID-19. This CDR3 spans 15 amino acids. Germline loops: CDR1 SGHRS, CDR2 YFSETQ. The ends lost 5 bases at V and 5 bases at J; junction bases unmatched: 12. Produced via immunoSEQ multiplex PCR; TCRdb's table is partial and in-frame only. Of about 88,000 clones listed, roughly 86% are singletons. The chain combines TRBV5-1 with TRBJ2-5; TRBD2 matches 7 bases. The sequenced material came from peripheral blood. This sequence was found in a human donor in a cohort sampled during active COVID-19. The CDR3 nucleotides read TGCGCCAGCAGTAGGGCGGGAGTGTTCCGGGAGACCCAGTACTTC. Amino acid sequence: CASSRAGVFRETQYF.